Shown below are 9 T cell receptor beta chains from a single sample sequenced in a study of cytomegalovirus exposure and HLA in healthy donors. A multiplex PCR was run with 60 Vbeta primers and 13 Jbeta primers. Clones were read by immunoSEQ multiplex PCR, and TCRdb kept only the in-frame ones, dropping some. The sample totals around 50,000 clones. Sequencing was performed on PBMCs. Receptors originate from a woman in her 40s in good health and CMV-seronegative.

This sequence joins TRBV5-1 and TRBJ1-2; D perhaps matches TRBD1 (6 bases). The V end lost 0 bases, the J end lost 7 bases, and 13 bases lay between the germline ends. The CDR3 contains 14 residues. CDR1 SGHRS and CDR2 YFSETQ come from the germline V gene. CDR3 coding DNA: TGCGCCAGCAGCTTGGTGGACAGCCTGAGTGGCTACACCTTC. Encoded protein: CASSLVDSLSGYTF.

The V call is TRBV6-1, the J call TRBJ2-5; 12 nucleotides agree with TRBD1. The germline V gene has CDR1 MNHNS and CDR2 SASEGT. V trimming: 6 bases; J trimming: 11 bases; junction bases outside the gene matches: 10. The CDR3 runs to 14 residues. Here the CDR3 reads CASSSGQGAEEQYF. The CDR3 DNA reads TGTGCCAGCAGCTCGGGACAGGGGGCGGAGGAGCAGTACTTC.

The chain couples TRBV6-5 to TRBJ2-2; the match to TRBD1 covers 9 bases. The V segment lost 6 bases and the J segment 5 bases; nucleotides outside the gene matches: 7. CDR1 and CDR2 from the germline V gene are MNHEY and SVGAGI. The CDR3 spans 15 residues. DNA of the CDR3: TGTGCCAGCAGCACCAGGACAGGGGAAACCGGGGAGCTGTTTTTT. The encoded protein is CASSTRTGETGELFF.

The gene calls are TRBV5-4 and TRBJ1-4; 9 bases are a match to TRBD1. The V gene end was trimmed by 4 bases and the J gene end by 2 bases; junction bases not matched to a gene: 3. The germline gives CDR1 SGHNT, CDR2 YYREEE (reference sequence). This CDR3 spans 15 amino acids. The chain's CDR3 is CASSAGTGTNEKLFF. DNA of the CDR3: TGTGCCAGCAGCGCAGGGACAGGGACTAATGAAAAACTGTTTTTT.

This rearrangement joins TRBV6-5 to TRBJ1-3, with a possible D match to TRBD1 (5 bases). Trimming stripped 0 bases from V and 4 bases from J, with 10 bases between. Germline V lookup: CDR1 MNHEY, CDR2 SVGAGI. The CDR3 consists of 15 residues. The chain's CDR3 is CASSYSSRAGNTIYF. The CDR3 DNA is TGTGCCAGCAGTTACTCGAGCAGGGCCGGAAACACCATATATTTT.

The chain recombines TRBV2 with TRBJ1-1; D remains unclear. With 6 bases removed from V and 0 bases from J, the gap between germline ends came to 8 bases. CDR1 and CDR2 (germline): SNHLY, FYNNEI. The CDR3 runs to 13 residues. Here the CDR3 reads CASRMEMNTEAFF. CDR3 bases: TGTGCCAGCAGAATGGAGATGAACACTGAAGCTTTCTTT.

The chain joins TRBV28 to TRBJ1-6, with a weak D call TRBD1 (5 bases). The CDR3 covers 14 residues. V was shortened by 2 bases and J by 7 bases, with 9 bases between the two germline ends. Germline values: CDR1 MDHEN, CDR2 SYDVKM. The CDR3 DNA sequence: TGTGCCAGCAGTTTACTGGGGCAAAATTCACCCCTCCACTTT. Residues: CASSLLGQNSPLHF.

The chain employs TRBV5-1 and TRBJ2-3; perhaps TRBD1 as D (6 bases). Trimming removed 4 bases at V and 1 base at J, with 13 bases between. Germline values: CDR1 SGHRS, CDR2 YFSETQ. The CDR3 runs to 15 residues. The CDR3 nucleotides read TGCGCCAGCAGCCTTCTAGGGGGACGCACAGATACGCAGTATTTT. The encoded protein is CASSLLGGRTDTQYF.

The rearrangement uses TRBV9 and TRBJ2-1, with D possibly matching TRBD2 (5 bases). The CDR3 is made up of 13 amino acids. In germline, CDR1 is SGDLS, CDR2 YYNGEE. Trimming stripped 8 bases from V and 9 bases from J, with 18 bases between. Here the CDR3 DNA reads TGTGCCAGTGAGGCGGGCCTGGGCACTGAGCAGTTCTTC. Translated: CASEAGLGTEQFF.